This T cell receptor (beta chain) stems from a study of blood T cells in healthy people across ages. Whole-study results and caveats: Possibly, changes in expanded clonotypes were confounded because donor CMV status was unknown.

Drawn from each donor were roughly 9.4 milliliters of peripheral blood. The authors ran a second PCR of about 6 to 11 cycles using a sample-barcoded 5' primer and a J-beta primer mix. One entry per CDR3 protein results from TCRdb running MiXCR on the 5' RACE reads. The sample shows approximately 1,700,000 distinct CDR3 sequences, approximately 39% of them seen only once. Trimming took 0 bases from V and 3 from J, leaving 23 bases between them. CDR1 and CDR2 from the germline V gene are LGHNA and YSLEER. This CDR3 is built from 20 residues. This clonotype was found a few times. The antigen is unknown. This sequence joins TRBV4-3 and TRBJ1-4; perhaps TRBD1 as D (6 bases). The clonotype originates from a human donor in good health. Material: blood. CDR3 sequence reads: CASSQDTYRGMGQPNEKLFF. For the CDR3, the DNA is TGCGCCAGCAGCCAAGATACGTATAGGGGGATGGGGCAGCCTAATGAAAAACTGTTTTTT.